The rows below give T cell receptor beta chains drawn from one sample of a study of cytomegalovirus exposure and HLA in healthy donors. Clones were read by immunoSEQ multiplex PCR, and TCRdb kept only the in-frame ones, dropping some. The sample carries about 170,000 clones, about 80% recorded once. Material: PBMCs. The receptors were gathered from a woman between 45 and 60 years old in good health and CMV-seropositive. CDR3s include the opening cysteine and the closing phenylalanine or tryptophan. D genes are given only for firm matches. Clone sizes are given selectively: once, few, many, or a class where the clone is expanded.

len	d_gene	v_gene	abundance	j_gene	CDR3aa	CDR3nt
16	TRBD2	TRBV6-1	once	TRBJ2-7	CASSESFLAGGFQQYF	TGTGCCAGCAGTGAAAGTTTTCTAGCGGGAGGATTCCAGCAGTACTTC
15	NA	TRBV19	NA	TRBJ1-1	CASSGTNALNTEAFF	TGTGCCAGTAGCGGGACAAACGCTTTGAACACTGAAGCTTTCTTT
12	NA	TRBV6-1	NA	TRBJ2-3	CASSGRLDTQYF	TGTGCCAGCAGCGGGAGACTAGATACGCAGTATTTT
17	TRBD2	TRBV2	NA	TRBJ2-1	CASSSTSGGVRDNEQFF	TGTGCCAGCAGTTCTACTAGCGGGGGAGTCCGGGACAATGAGCAGTTCTTC
16	TRBD2	TRBV10-3	NA	TRBJ2-1	CAISGSGVAGGNEQFF	TGTGCCATCAGTGGGTCAGGAGTAGCGGGGGGGAATGAGCAGTTCTTC
13	NA	TRBV6-1	once	TRBJ2-2	CASRTGNTGELFF	TGTGCCAGCAGGACAGGAAACACCGGGGAGCTGTTTTTT
15	NA	TRBV4-1	NA	TRBJ1-4	CASSVRDSLNEKLFF	TGCGCCAGCAGCGTTCGGGACTCCCTTAATGAAAAACTGTTTTTT
15	NA	TRBV2	NA	TRBJ1-4	CASSETGGPNEKLFF	TGTGCCAGCAGTGAGACTGGGGGCCCTAATGAAAAACTGTTTTTT
15	TRBD1	TRBV7-2	NA	TRBJ2-2	CASSFQGTDTGELFF	TGTGCCAGCAGCTTTCAAGGGACAGACACCGGGGAGCTGTTTTTT
14	NA	TRBV10-3	NA	TRBJ1-1	CAISDLDKNTEAFF	TGTGCCATCAGTGATCTCGACAAGAACACTGAAGCTTTCTTT
13	NA	TRBV4-2	NA	TRBJ2-3	CASSQDWQATQYF	TGTGCCAGCAGCCAAGATTGGCAGGCTACGCAGTATTTT
15	TRBD2	TRBV10-3	NA	TRBJ2-5	CAISAGLAVQETQYF	TGTGCCATCAGTGCGGGACTAGCGGTCCAAGAGACCCAGTACTTC
13	NA	TRBV1	NA	TRBJ2-7	CTSGVRRSYEQYF	TGCACCAGCGGTGTAAGGAGGTCCTACGAGCAGTACTTC
15	TRBD2	TRBV11-3	NA	TRBJ2-3	CASSLGLAVTDTQYF	TGTGCCAGCAGCTTAGGACTAGCGGTAACAGATACGCAGTATTTT
14	TRBD1	TRBV6-5	NA	TRBJ2-3	CASTPWQGADTQYF	TGTGCCAGCACCCCATGGCAGGGGGCAGATACGCAGTATTTT
16	TRBD2	TRBV25-1	few	TRBJ2-5	CASSELMGLAGETQYF	TGTGCCAGCAGTGAACTCATGGGGCTAGCGGGGGAGACCCAGTACTTC
14	TRBD1	TRBV11-2	NA	TRBJ1-1	CASSPTGGGTEAFF	TGTGCCAGCAGCCCCACAGGGGGGGGCACTGAAGCTTTCTTT
13	NA	TRBV7-8	NA	TRBJ1-5	CASSFGGDQPQHF	TGTGCCAGCAGCTTTGGGGGGGATCAGCCCCAGCATTTT
12	NA	TRBV19	NA	TRBJ1-1	CASKWAGTEAFF	TGTGCCAGTAAATGGGCAGGCACTGAAGCTTTCTTT
13	NA	TRBV7-2	NA	TRBJ2-2	CASSVGYTGELFF	TGTGCCAGCAGCGTCGGTTACACCGGGGAGCTGTTTTTT
13	NA	TRBV6-5	NA	TRBJ1-6	CASSYVLNSPLHF	TGTGCCAGCAGTTACGTTCTTAATTCACCCCTCCACTTT
16	TRBD1	TRBV18	NA	TRBJ2-5	CASSPPGQATGETQYF	TGTGCCAGCTCACCACCGGGACAGGCGACGGGAGAGACCCAGTACTTC
16	NA	TRBV21-1	few	TRBJ2-6	CASNKDRASGANVLTF	TGTGCCAGCAACAAGGACAGGGCCTCTGGGGCCAACGTCCTGACTTTC
17	TRBD1	TRBV5-4	few	TRBJ1-2	CASSLDNPGQAMGGYTF	TGTGCCAGCAGCTTAGACAATCCGGGACAGGCTATGGGAGGCTACACCTTC
15	TRBD2	TRBV10-3	NA	TRBJ2-1	CAISDGTSTRNEQFF	TGTGCCATCAGTGACGGGACTAGCACTAGGAATGAGCAGTTCTTC
17	TRBD1	TRBV18	once	TRBJ2-3	CASSHSQTQGSSDTQYF	TGTGCCAGCTCGCACTCCCAGACACAGGGGAGTTCAGATACGCAGTATTTT
14	NA	TRBV7-8	few	TRBJ1-5	CASKLGAANQPQHF	TGTGCCAGCAAGCTAGGGGCAGCCAATCAGCCCCAGCATTTT
11	TRBD1	TRBV20-1	NA	TRBJ1-2	CSATGDGGYTF	TGCAGTGCAACAGGGGACGGTGGCTACACCTTC
13	TRBD1	TRBV29-1	NA	TRBJ2-5	CSVQQGRGETQYF	TGCAGCGTCCAACAGGGGCGAGGGGAGACCCAGTACTTC
12	NA	TRBV7-9	NA	TRBJ1-4	CASSLYNEKLFF	TGTGCCAGCAGCCTCTACAATGAAAAACTGTTTTTT
14	NA	TRBV19	NA	TRBJ1-1	CASTLATVNTEAFF	TGTGCCAGTACCCTCGCCACGGTGAACACTGAAGCTTTCTTT
15	NA	TRBV5-1	NA	TRBJ2-7	CASSLVTGGLYEQYF	TGCGCCAGCAGCTTGGTAACCGGGGGTTTATACGAGCAGTACTTC
15	TRBD2	TRBV6-1	NA	TRBJ2-3	CASTGLAGVTDTQYF	TGTGCCAGCACTGGACTAGCGGGAGTCACAGATACGCAGTATTTT
15	TRBD1	TRBV28	NA	TRBJ2-2	CASSTGGVYTGELFF	TGTGCCAGCAGTACAGGGGGCGTGTACACCGGGGAGCTGTTTTTT
13	TRBD1	TRBV6-6	NA	TRBJ1-2	CASSWGQLYGYTF	TGTGCCAGCAGTTGGGGACAGCTCTATGGCTACACCTTC
15	TRBD1	TRBV11-3	NA	TRBJ1-4	CASSSTDRGDEKLFF	TGTGCCAGCAGCTCTACGGACAGGGGTGATGAAAAACTGTTTTTT
13	NA	TRBV2	NA	TRBJ1-2	CASSPGQKYGYTF	TGTGCCAGCAGTCCCGGACAGAAATATGGCTACACCTTC
15	NA	TRBV5-1	NA	TRBJ2-2	CASSLGAGAGGELFF	TGCGCCAGCAGCTTGGGGGCGGGTGCGGGCGGGGAGCTGTTTTTT
16	NA	TRBV5-4	NA	TRBJ1-1	CASSLNSKGADTEAFF	TGTGCCAGCAGCCTGAATAGTAAAGGGGCCGACACTGAAGCTTTCTTT
14	NA	TRBV29-1	few	TRBJ1-1	CSVYPPTVNTEAFF	TGCAGCGTTTACCCGCCTACTGTGAACACTGAAGCTTTCTTT
15	TRBD1	TRBV15	NA	TRBJ2-3	CATSTGGWGADTQYF	TGTGCCACCAGCACAGGGGGCTGGGGGGCAGATACGCAGTATTTT
15	NA	TRBV2	NA	TRBJ2-3	CASGGGPPSTDTQYF	TGTGCCAGCGGGGGCGGACCCCCAAGCACAGATACGCAGTATTTT
13	TRBD1	TRBV6-6	NA	TRBJ1-2	CASSTGTGDGYTF	TGTGCCAGCAGTACCGGGACAGGGGATGGCTACACCTTC
13	TRBD1	TRBV29-1	NA	TRBJ1-1	CSVGQGTNTEAFF	TGCAGCGTCGGACAGGGGACGAACACTGAAGCTTTCTTT
13	NA	TRBV7-2	NA	TRBJ2-3	CASSKNPRDTQYF	TGTGCCAGCAGCAAGAACCCCCGGGATACGCAGTATTTT
11	NA	TRBV7-9	NA	TRBJ2-1	CASEGEYEQFF	TGTGCCAGCGAGGGCGAGTATGAGCAGTTCTTC
14	TRBD2	TRBV11-3	NA	TRBJ2-1	CASSDVSGGEEQFF	TGTGCCAGCAGCGACGTCAGCGGGGGGGAAGAGCAGTTCTTC
16	NA	TRBV19	NA	TRBJ1-5	CASSMMDSPSNQPQHF	TGTGCCAGTAGTATGATGGACAGCCCCAGCAATCAGCCCCAGCATTTT
15	NA	TRBV19	NA	TRBJ1-2	CASSMTGTINYGYTF	TGTGCCAGTAGTATGACCGGGACAATAAACTATGGCTACACCTTC
15	NA	TRBV6-1	NA	TRBJ1-5	CASRDIMIRGQPQHF	TGTGCCAGCAGGGACATCATGATCCGAGGACAGCCCCAGCATTTT
13	TRBD1	TRBV5-8	NA	TRBJ2-3	CASSLQGADTQYF	TGTGCCAGCAGCTTGCAGGGGGCAGATACGCAGTATTTT
14	NA	TRBV7-9	NA	TRBJ1-4	CASSLTGWDEKLFF	TGTGCCAGCAGCTTAACAGGGTGGGATGAAAAACTGTTTTTT
14	TRBD1	TRBV6-5	NA	TRBJ1-3	CASSGQGSGNTIYF	TGTGCCAGCAGTGGACAGGGCTCTGGAAACACCATATATTTT
15	NA	TRBV27	NA	TRBJ2-1	CASSFWSGSHNEQFF	TGTGCCAGCAGTTTTTGGTCAGGGTCCCACAATGAGCAGTTCTTC
14	TRBD1	TRBV14	NA	TRBJ1-2	CASSLTGGYYGYTF	TGTGCCAGCAGCCTGACAGGGGGGTACTATGGCTACACCTTC
15	NA	TRBV6-5	NA	TRBJ1-4	CASSYSISGNEKLFF	TGTGCCAGCAGTTACTCGATTTCGGGAAATGAAAAACTGTTTTTT
15	TRBD2	TRBV10-2	once	TRBJ2-7	CASRAQAGGPYEQYF	TGCGCCAGCAGGGCTCAGGCGGGGGGGCCCTACGAGCAGTACTTC
14	TRBD1	TRBV9	NA	TRBJ1-6	CASSARQGRSPLHF	TGTGCCAGCAGCGCCAGACAGGGAAGATCACCCCTCCACTTT
12	NA	TRBV5-6	once	TRBJ1-6	CASSFQNSPLHF	TGTGCCAGCAGCTTCCAAAATTCACCCCTCCACTTT
14	TRBD1	TRBV7-8	NA	TRBJ1-2	CASSLFPGGNGYTF	TGTGCCAGCAGCTTATTTCCAGGGGGAAATGGCTACACCTTC